This T cell receptor (beta chain) originates from a study of PD-1 blockade in classical Hodgkin lymphoma. Study-level findings and limits: Whereas CD4+ TCR diversity had risen significantly by C4D1, CD8+ TCR diversity had not.

The germline CDR1 and CDR2 sequences are KGHSH and LQKENI. There are 13 residues in the CDR3. The V segment lost 3 bases and the J segment 8 bases; nucleotides outside the gene matches: 2. Sequenced by immunoSEQ multiplex PCR; TCRdb stores in-frame clones only, minus some. This sample has more than 40,000 clones, with about 77% found just once. This clone has a single count. The antigen remains unidentified. Specified time point: cycle 4 day 1 (C4D1), after 5 to 7 weeks of nivolumab. Every single patient, without exception, relapsed after autologous stem cell transplantation, and brentuximab vedotin exposure varied.

The J gene is TRBJ1-4, the V gene TRBV18; 8 nucleotides line up with TRBD1. The receptor comes from a human donor with classical Hodgkin lymphoma. This material consisted of peripheral blood mononuclear cells (PBMCs), taken before the fourth cycle of nivolumab. The CDR3 is CASSPDREEKLFF. In nucleotides, the CDR3 is TGTGCCAGCTCACCGGACAGGGAGGAAAAACTGTTTTTT.